This T cell receptor beta chain originates from a study of blood T cells in healthy people across ages. Study in general: For every two T cells, template switching captured about one barcoded beta molecule.

Combining a sample-barcoded 5' primer with a J-beta primer mix, a second PCR ran for 7 to 11 cycles. The template-switch adaptor, which had 12 random nucleotides, put a tag on each cDNA molecule. Using its own MiXCR run on the 5' RACE reads, TCRdb lists one record per CDR3 protein. The table shows around 1,900,000 distinct CDR3 sequences, with about two fifths occurring only once. Whole-study results and caveats: Relative to aged donors, long-lived donors carried more naive CD4+ cells and displayed higher diversity.

This CDR3 is built from 16 residues. Per germline, CDR1 LGHNA and CDR2 YSLEER. Losses at the gene ends were 0 bases for V and 5 bases for J; bases not matched to a gene: 7. Concerning this clonotype: Its antigen is still unknown.

Per sample, a minimum of 6.5 million PBMCs were isolated. The TCR sequence derives from a human donor in good health. This chain connects TRBV4-3 to TRBJ2-3, with 8 bases lining up with TRBD2. Material: blood. The CDR3 spells CASSQDPGGVIDTQYF. CDR3 DNA sequence: TGCGCCAGCAGCCAAGATCCCGGGGGGGTGATAGATACGCAGTATTTT.